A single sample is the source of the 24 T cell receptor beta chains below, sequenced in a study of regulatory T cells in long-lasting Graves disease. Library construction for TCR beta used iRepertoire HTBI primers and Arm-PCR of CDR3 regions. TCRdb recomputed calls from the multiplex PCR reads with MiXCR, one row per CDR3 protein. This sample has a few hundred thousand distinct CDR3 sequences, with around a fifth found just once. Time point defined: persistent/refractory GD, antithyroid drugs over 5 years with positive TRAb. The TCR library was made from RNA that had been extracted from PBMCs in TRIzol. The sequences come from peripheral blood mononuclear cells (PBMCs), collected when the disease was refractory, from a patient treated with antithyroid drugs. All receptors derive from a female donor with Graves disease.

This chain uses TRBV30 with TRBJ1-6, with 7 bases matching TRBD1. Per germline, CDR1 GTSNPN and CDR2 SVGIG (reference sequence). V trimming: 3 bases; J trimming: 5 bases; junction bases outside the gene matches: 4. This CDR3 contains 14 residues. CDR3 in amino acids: CAWRLGQHNSPLHF. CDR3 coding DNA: TGTGCCTGGAGGCTGGGACAGCATAATTCACCCCTCCACTTT. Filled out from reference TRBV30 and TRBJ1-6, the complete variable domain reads SQTIHQWPATLVQPVGSPLSLECTVEGTSNPNLYWYRQAAGRGLQLLFYSVGIGQISSEVPQNLSASRPQDRQFILSSKKLLLSDSGFYLCAWRLGQHNSPLHFGNGTRLTVT.

CDR3 amino acids: CASSLRGGFTDTQYF. For the CDR3, the DNA is TGTGCCAGCAGTTTACGCGGGGGGTTCACAGATACGCAGTATTTT. The genes are TRBV27 and TRBJ2-3; 8 bases agree with TRBD2. After removal of 2 bases from V and 2 bases from J, the junction contained 3 bases not matched to a gene. CDR1 and CDR2 from the germline V gene are MNHEY and SMNVEV (reference sequence). The CDR3 contains 15 residues.

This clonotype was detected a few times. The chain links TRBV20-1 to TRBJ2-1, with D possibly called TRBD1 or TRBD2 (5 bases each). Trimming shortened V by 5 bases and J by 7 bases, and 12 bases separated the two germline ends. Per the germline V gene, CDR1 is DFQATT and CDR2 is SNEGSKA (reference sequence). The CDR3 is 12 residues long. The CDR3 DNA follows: TGCAGTGCTCTCGGGGACCATAATGAGCAGTTCTTC. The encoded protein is CSALGDHNEQFF.

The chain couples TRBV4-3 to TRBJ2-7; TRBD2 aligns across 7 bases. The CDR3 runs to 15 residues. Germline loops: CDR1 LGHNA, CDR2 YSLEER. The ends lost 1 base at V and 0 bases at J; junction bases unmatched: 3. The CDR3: CASSQGLAASYEQYF. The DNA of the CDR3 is TGCGCCAGCAGCCAAGGGCTAGCGGCCTCCTACGAGCAGTACTTC.

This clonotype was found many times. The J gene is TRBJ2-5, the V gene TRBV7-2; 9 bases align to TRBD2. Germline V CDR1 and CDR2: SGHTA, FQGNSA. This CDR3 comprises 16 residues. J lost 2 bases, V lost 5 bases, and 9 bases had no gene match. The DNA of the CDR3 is TGTGCCAGCAGCCCGTATAGCGGGGGTCCACAAGAGACCCAGTACTTC. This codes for CASSPYSGGPQETQYF.

DNA for the CDR3: TGTGCCAGCAGCGTAGGGGGCAGCATGAACACTGAAGCTTTCTTT. Translated, it gives CASSVGGSMNTEAFF. The chain links TRBV9 to TRBJ1-1; the D gene is possibly TRBD1 (5 bases). Trimming removed 0 bases from V and 0 bases from J, with 9 bases in between. This CDR3 is 15 amino acids long. CDR1 and CDR2 from the germline V gene are SGDLS and YYNGEE. The complete variable domain, with remaining parts taken from reference TRBV9 and TRBJ1-1, reads DSGVTQTPKHLITATGQRVTLRCSPRSGDLSVYWYQQSLDQGLQFLIQYYNGEERAKGNILERFSAQQFPDLHSELNLSSLELGDSALYFCASSVGGSMNTEAFFGQGTRLTVV.

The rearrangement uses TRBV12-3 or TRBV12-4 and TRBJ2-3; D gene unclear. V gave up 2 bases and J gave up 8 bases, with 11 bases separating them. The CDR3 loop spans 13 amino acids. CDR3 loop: CASSLNEEGTQYF. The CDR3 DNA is TGTGCCAGCAGTTTAAACGAGGAAGGTACGCAGTATTTT.

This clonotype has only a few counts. The CDR3 DNA is TGCAGTGCTGTCTCCGGGACAGGGGATGAAAAACTGTTTTTT. Its protein is CSAVSGTGDEKLFF. The chain combines TRBV20-1 with TRBJ1-4, with TRBD1 matching 10 bases. CDR1 is DFQATT and CDR2 is SNEGSKA in the germline V gene (reference sequence). This CDR3 region has 14 residues. The V segment lost 5 bases and the J segment 6 bases; nucleotides outside the gene matches: 6.

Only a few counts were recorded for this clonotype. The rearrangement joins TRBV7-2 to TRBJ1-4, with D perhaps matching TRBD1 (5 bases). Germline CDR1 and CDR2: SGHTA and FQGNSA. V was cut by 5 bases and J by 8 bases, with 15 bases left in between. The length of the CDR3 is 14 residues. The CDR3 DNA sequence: TGTGCCAGCAGCCCGGGACTTCTTAGGGAAAAACTGTTTTTT. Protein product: CASSPGLLREKLFF.

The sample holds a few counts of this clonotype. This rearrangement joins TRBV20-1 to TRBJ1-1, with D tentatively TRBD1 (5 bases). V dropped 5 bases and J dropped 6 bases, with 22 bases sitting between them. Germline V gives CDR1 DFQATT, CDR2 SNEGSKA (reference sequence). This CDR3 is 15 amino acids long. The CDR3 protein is CSAPQPGPGVPEAFF. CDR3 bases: TGCAGTGCTCCCCAACCGGGACCTGGCGTTCCTGAAGCTTTCTTT.

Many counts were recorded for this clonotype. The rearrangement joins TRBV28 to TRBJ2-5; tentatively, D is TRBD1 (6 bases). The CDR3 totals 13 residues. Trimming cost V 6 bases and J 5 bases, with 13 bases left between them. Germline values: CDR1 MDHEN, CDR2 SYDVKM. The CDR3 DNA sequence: TGTGCCAGCAGCCTACAGGGATCTGAGACCCAGTACTTC. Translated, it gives CASSLQGSETQYF.

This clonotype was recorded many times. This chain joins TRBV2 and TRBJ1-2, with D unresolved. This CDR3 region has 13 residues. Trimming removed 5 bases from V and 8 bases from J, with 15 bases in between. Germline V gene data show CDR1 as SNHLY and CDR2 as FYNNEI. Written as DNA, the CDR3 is TGTGCCAGCAGTCTAGGGCCCAGTGGAGGCTACACCTTC. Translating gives CASSLGPSGGYTF. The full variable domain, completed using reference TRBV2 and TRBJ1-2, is EPEVTQTPSHQVTQMGQEVILRCVPISNHLYFYWYRQILGQKVEFLVSFYNNEISEKSEIFDDQFSVERPDGSNFTLKIRSTKLEDSAMYFCASSLGPSGGYTFGSGTRLTVV.

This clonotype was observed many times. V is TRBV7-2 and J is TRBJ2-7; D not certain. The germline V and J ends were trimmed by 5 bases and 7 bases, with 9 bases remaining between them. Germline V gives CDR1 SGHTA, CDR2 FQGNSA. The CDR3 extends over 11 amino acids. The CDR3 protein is CASSAPGEQYF. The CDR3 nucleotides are TGTGCCAGCAGCGCCCCTGGGGAGCAGTACTTC.

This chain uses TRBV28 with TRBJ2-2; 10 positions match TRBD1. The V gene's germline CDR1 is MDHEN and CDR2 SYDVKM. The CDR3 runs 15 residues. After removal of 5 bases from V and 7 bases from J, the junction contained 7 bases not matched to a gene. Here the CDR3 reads CASSLRGQGSGELFF. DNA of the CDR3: TGTGCCAGCAGTCTCCGGGGACAGGGGAGCGGGGAGCTGTTTTTT.

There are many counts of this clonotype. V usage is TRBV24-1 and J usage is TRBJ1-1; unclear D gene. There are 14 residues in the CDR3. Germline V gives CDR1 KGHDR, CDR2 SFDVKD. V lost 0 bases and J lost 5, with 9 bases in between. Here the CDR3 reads CATSDLGVGTEAFF. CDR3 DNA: TGTGCCACCAGTGATTTGGGGGTGGGGACTGAAGCTTTCTTT.

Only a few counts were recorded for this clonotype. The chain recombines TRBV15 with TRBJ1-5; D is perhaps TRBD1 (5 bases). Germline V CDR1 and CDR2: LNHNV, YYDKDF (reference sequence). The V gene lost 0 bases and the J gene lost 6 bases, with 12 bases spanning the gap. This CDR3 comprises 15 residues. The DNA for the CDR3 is TGTGCCACCAGCAGAGACACGGGGGGGAGTCAGCCCCAGCATTTT. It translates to CATSRDTGGSQPQHF. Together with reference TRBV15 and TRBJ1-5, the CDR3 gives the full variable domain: DAMVIQNPRYQVTQFGKPVTLSCSQTLNHNVMYWYQQKSSQAPKLLFHYYDKDFNNEADTPDNFQSRRPNTSFCFLDIRSPGLGDTAMYLCATSRDTGGSQPQHFGDGTRLSIL.

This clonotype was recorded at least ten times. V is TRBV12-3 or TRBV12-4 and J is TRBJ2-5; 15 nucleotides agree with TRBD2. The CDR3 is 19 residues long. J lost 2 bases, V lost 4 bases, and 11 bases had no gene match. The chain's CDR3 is CASSSWGGLAGGIQETQYF. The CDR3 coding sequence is TGTGCCAGCAGTTCGTGGGGAGGACTAGCGGGGGGGATACAAGAGACCCAGTACTTC.

DNA of the CDR3: TGTGCCAGCAGCAGGGGGGACAATGAGCAGTTCTTC. It is translated as CASSRGDNEQFF. The V call is TRBV9, the J call TRBJ2-1, with D perhaps assigned TRBD1 or TRBD2 (6 bases each). The V gene lost 4 bases and the J gene lost 5 bases, with 7 bases spanning the gap. Germline CDR1 SGDLS, CDR2 YYNGEE. The CDR3 covers 12 residues.

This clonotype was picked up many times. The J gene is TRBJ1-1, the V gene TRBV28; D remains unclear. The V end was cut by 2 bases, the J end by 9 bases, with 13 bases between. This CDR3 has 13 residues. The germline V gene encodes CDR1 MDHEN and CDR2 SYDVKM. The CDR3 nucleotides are TGTGCCAGCAGTTTAATGGGGAGTGTCCAAGCTTTCTTT. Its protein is CASSLMGSVQAFF.

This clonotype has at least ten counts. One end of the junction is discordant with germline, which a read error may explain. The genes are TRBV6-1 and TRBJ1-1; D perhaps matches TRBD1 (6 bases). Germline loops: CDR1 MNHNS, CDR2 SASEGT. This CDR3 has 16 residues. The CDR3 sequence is CASRRSKGQGNPEAFF. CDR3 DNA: TGTGCCAGCAGAAGGTCGAAAGGGCAGGGGAACCCTGAAGCTTTCTTT.

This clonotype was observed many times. Here the CDR3 reads CASRSGDHEQYF. As DNA, the CDR3 is TGTGCCAGCAGGTCAGGGGATCACGAGCAGTACTTC. This sequence joins TRBV28 and TRBJ2-7; D may be TRBD1 (6 bases). Trimming stripped 6 bases from V and 5 bases from J, with 11 bases between. This CDR3 has 12 residues. Germline-derived CDR1 and CDR2 are MDHEN and SYDVKM.

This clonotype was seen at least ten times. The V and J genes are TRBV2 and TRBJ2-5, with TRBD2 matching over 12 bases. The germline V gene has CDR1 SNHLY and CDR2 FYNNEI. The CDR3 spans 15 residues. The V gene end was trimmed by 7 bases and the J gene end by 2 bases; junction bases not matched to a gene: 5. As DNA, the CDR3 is TGTGCCAGCAAGAGAGGACTAGCGGGGCAAGAGACCCAGTACTTC. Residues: CASKRGLAGQETQYF.

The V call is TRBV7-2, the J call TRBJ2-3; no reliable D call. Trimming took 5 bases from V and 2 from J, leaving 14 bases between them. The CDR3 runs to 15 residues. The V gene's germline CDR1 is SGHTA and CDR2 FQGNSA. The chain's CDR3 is CASSRVGSPTDTQYF. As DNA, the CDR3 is TGTGCCAGCAGCCGCGTGGGGTCCCCCACAGATACGCAGTATTTT.

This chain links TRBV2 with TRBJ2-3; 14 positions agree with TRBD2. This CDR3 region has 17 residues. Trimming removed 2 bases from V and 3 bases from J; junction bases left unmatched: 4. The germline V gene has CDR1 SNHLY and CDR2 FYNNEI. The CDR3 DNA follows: TGTGCCAGCAGTGAAAGCAGGACTAGCGGGGGGACAGATACGCAGTATTTT. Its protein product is CASSESRTSGGTDTQYF.